This T cell receptor (beta chain) was recorded in a study of immune cell composition in non-small cell lung cancer. Germline CDR1 MNHEY, CDR2 SVGAGI. CDR3 size: 14 residues. The V end was cut by 2 bases, the J end by 6 bases, with 13 bases between. Produced via immunoSEQ multiplex PCR; TCRdb's table is partial and in-frame only. This table has approximately 4,900 clones, roughly 72% appearing once. The normal lung sample lay at least 3 cm, and maximally far, from the tumour. Template was genomic DNA from frozen, unsorted single-cell suspensions. V gene TRBV6-5 combines with J gene TRBJ1-2; D is perhaps TRBD1 (5 bases). The sequence was collected from a human donor with non-small cell lung cancer. Sequencing was carried out using non-adjacent lung tissue. DNA of the CDR3: TGTGCCAGCAGTTACAACTGGGACTCCGATGGCTACACCTTC. It yields the protein CASSYNWDSDGYTF.